The following is a TCR beta chain sequence with its context. Trimming took off 1 base at V and 2 bases at J, with 12 bases between the two ends. The CDR3 consists of 17 residues. The germline gives CDR1 SGHAT, CDR2 FQNNGV. The source of the sample is a study of blood T cell repertoires in COVID-19. Method: immunoSEQ multiplex PCR; TCRdb's copy keeps in-frame clones and lacks some. The data show around 300,000 clones, 75% to 95% seen once. Sequences were obtained from peripheral blood. This clonotype originated in a woman in her twenties or thirties with COVID-19, enrolled during active disease. This chain links TRBV11-2 with TRBJ1-6; D unclear. This CDR3 is CASSLAEGFTYNSPLHF. CDR3 in DNA: TGTGCCAGCAGCTTAGCTGAGGGATTTACCTATAATTCACCCCTCCACTTT.